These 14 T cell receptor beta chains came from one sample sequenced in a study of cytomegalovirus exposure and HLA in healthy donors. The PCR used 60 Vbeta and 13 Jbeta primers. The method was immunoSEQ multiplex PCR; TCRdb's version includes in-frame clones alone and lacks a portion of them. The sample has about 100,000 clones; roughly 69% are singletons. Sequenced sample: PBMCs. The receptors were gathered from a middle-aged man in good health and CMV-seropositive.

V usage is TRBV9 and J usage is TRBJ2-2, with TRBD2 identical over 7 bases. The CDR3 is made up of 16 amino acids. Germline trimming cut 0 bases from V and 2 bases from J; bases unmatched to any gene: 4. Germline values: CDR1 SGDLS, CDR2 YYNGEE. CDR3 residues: CASSVATGGNTGELFF. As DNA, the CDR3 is TGTGCCAGCAGCGTAGCGACGGGGGGTAACACCGGGGAGCTGTTTTTT.

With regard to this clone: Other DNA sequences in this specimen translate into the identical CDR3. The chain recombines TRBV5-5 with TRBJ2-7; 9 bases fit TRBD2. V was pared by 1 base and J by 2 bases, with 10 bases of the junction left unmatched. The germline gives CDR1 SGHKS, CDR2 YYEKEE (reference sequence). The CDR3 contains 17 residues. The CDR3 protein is CASSLRGSGRSAYEQYF. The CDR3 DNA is TGTGCCAGCAGCTTGAGGGGCAGCGGGAGGTCTGCCTACGAGCAGTACTTC. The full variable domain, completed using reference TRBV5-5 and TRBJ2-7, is DAGVTQSPTHLIKTRGQQVTLRCSPISGHKSVSWYQQVLGQGPQFIFQYYEKEERGRGNFPDRFSARQFPNYSSELNVNALLLGDSALYLCASSLRGSGRSAYEQYFGPGTRLTVT.

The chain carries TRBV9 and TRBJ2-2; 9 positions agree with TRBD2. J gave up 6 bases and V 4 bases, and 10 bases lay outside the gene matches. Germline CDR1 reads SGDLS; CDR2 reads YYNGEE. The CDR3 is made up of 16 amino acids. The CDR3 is CASSLSAGGASGELFF. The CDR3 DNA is TGTGCCAGCAGCCTATCAGCGGGGGGCGCGTCCGGGGAGCTGTTTTTT. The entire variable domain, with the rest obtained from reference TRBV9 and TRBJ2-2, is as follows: DSGVTQTPKHLITATGQRVTLRCSPRSGDLSVYWYQQSLDQGLQFLIQYYNGEERAKGNILERFSAQQFPDLHSELNLSSLELGDSALYFCASSLSAGGASGELFFGEGSRLTVL.

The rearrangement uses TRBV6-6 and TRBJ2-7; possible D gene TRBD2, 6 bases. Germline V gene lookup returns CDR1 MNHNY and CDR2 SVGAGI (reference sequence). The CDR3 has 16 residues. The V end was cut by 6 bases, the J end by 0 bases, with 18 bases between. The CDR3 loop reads CASSPPSSGTSYEQYF. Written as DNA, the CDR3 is TGTGCCAGCAGCCCTCCAAGTAGCGGAACCTCCTACGAGCAGTACTTC.

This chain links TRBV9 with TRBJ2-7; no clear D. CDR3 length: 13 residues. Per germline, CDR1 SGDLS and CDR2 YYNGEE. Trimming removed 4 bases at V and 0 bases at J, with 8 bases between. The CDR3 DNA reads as TGTGCCAGCAGCCCACACATCTCCTACGAGCAGTACTTC. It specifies CASSPHISYEQYF.

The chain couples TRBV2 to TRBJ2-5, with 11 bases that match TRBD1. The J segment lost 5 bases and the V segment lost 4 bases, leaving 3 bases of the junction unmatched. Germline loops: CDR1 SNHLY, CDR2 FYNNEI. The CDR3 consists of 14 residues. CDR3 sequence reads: CASSGTGGLETQYF. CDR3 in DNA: TGTGCCAGCAGTGGGACAGGGGGCCTGGAGACCCAGTACTTC.

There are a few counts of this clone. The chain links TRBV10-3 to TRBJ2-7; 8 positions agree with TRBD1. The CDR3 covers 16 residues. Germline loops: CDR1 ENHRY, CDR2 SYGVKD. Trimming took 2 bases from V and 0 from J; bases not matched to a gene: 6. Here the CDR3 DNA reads TGTGCCATCAGTGAGGAAGCAGGGGGCCTCTCCTACGAGCAGTACTTC. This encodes CAISEEAGGLSYEQYF.

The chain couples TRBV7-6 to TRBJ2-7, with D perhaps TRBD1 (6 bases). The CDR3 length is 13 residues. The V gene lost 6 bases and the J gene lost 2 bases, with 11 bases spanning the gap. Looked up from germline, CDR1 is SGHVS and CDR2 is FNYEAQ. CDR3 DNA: TGTGCCAGCAGTTGGGGGCAGGCCTACGAGCAGTACTTC. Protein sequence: CASSWGQAYEQYF.

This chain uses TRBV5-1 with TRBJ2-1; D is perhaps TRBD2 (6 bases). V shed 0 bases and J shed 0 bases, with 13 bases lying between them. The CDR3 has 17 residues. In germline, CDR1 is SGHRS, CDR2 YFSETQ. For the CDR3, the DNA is TGCGCCAGCAGCTTGGGTTTACTAGCAGGCTCCTACAATGAGCAGTTCTTC. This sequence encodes CASSLGLLAGSYNEQFF.

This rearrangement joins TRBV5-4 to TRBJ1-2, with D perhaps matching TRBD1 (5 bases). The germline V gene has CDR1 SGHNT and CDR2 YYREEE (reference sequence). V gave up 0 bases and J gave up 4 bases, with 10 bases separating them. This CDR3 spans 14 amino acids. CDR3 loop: CASSLDWGGYGYTF. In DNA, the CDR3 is TGTGCCAGCAGCTTGGATTGGGGCGGCTATGGCTACACCTTC.

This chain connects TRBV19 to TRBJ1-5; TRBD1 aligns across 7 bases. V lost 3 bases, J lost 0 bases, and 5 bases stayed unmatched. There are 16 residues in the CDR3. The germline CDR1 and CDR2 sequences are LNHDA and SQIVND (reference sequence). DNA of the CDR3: TGTGCCAGTAGTATCCGAGGGACAGCTAGCAATCAGCCCCAGCATTTT. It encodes CASSIRGTASNQPQHF.

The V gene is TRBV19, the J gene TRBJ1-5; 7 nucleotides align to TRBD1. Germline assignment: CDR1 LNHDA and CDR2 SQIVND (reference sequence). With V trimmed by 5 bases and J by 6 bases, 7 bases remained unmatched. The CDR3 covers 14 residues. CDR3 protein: CASSSDRKSQPQHF. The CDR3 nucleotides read TGTGCCAGTAGTTCGGACAGGAAGAGTCAGCCCCAGCATTTT. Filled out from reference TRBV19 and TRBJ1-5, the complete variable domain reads DGGITQSPKYLFRKEGQNVTLSCEQNLNHDAMYWYRQDPGQGLRLIYYSQIVNDFQKGDIAEGYSVSREKKESFPLTVTSAQKNPTAFYLCASSSDRKSQPQHFGDGTRLSIL.

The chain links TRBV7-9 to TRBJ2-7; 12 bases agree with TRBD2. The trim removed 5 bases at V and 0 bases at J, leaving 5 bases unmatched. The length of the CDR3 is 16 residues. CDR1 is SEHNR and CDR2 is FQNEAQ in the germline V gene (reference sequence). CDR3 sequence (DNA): TGTGCCAGCAGCCAAATGACTAGCGGGAGCTCCTACGAGCAGTACTTC. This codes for CASSQMTSGSSYEQYF.

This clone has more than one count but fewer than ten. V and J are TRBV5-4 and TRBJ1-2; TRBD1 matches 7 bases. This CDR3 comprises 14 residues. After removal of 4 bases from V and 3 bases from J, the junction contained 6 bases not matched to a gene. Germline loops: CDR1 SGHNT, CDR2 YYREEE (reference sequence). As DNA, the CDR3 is TGTGCCAGCAGCCGAGGACAGGTGGACTATGGCTACACCTTC. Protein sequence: CASSRGQVDYGYTF.